This TCR beta chain was profiled in a study of breast tumors, draining lymph nodes, adjacent tissues. Study conclusions and caveats: Tumor repertoires ranked between lymph nodes and nontumor tissue in diversity, with V and J gene preferences. Compared with basal-like, luminal-like tumors shared significantly more repertoire with nontumor tissue. Tumor T cell lymph node origin was a supported hypothesis, not proven. Most tumor T cells seemingly derive from lymph node, then expand in tumor.

CDR3 length: 15 residues. Germline V CDR1 and CDR2: SEHNR, FQNEAQ (reference sequence). Note on this clonotype: Its antigen is not known. A junction boundary mismatches the germline segment, possibly from a read error.

Each CDR3 protein is one row after TCRdb ran MiXCR on the multiplex PCR reads. The repertoire includes about 15,000 distinct CDR3 sequences, 47% of them detected once, and under 30% sits in the top ten. The receptor comes from a female donor with breast cancer. Some clones in this sample may be carry-over from other donors' samples. Material: tumor-adjacent breast tissue. This chain links TRBV7-9 with TRBJ2-1; D ambiguous. CDR3 amino acids: CASGSGPASYNEQFF. CDR3 coding DNA: TGTGCCAGCGGCTCAGGACCCGCTTCCTACAACGAGCAGTTCTTC.